This T cell receptor beta chain came from a study of blood T cells in healthy people across ages. Concerning this clonotype itself: As yet, its antigen is unknown.

Whole-study results and caveats: Age advanced and TCR beta diversity per million T cells fell, roughly linearly. Unsorted PBMC input precluded a conclusive naive versus antigen-experienced comparison.

Researchers collected roughly 9.8 milliliters of peripheral blood from every single donor. The V end was cut by 0 bases, the J end by 12 bases, with 10 bases between. CDR1 SGHRS and CDR2 YFSETQ come from the germline V gene. CDR3 length: 12 residues. PCR was performed a second time for about 7 to 12 cycles using a sample-barcoded 5' primer and a J-beta primer mix. MiXCR, run by TCRdb on the 5' RACE reads, gives a single entry per CDR3 protein. The sample includes around 1.5 million distinct CDR3 sequences, around 55% seen only once; the top ten take over 6.5%. The gene calls are TRBV5-1 and TRBJ2-1; D remains ambiguous. The TCR comes from a man between 18 and 35 years old in good health. The sequencing sample was made of blood. For the CDR3, the DNA is TGCGCCAGCAGCTTGGCGGCGAGACGGCAGTTCTTC. It yields the protein CASSLAARRQFF.